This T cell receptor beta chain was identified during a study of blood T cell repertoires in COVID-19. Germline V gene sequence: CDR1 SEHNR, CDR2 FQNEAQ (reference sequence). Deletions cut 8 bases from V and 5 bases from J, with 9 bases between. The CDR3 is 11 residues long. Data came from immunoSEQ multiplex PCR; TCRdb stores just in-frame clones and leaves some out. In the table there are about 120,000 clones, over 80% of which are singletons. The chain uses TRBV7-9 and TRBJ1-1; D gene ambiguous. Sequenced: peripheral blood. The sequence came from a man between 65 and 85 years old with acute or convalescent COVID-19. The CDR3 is CASSRSTEAFF. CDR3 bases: TGTGCCAGCTCTAGAAGTACTGAAGCTTTCTTT.